The 26 T cell receptor beta chains below were found in one sample sequenced in a study of T cells in Graves' hyperthyroidism and ophthalmopathy. Amplification yielded TCR beta CDR3 regions, with RNA transcripts as the source. During a first-round RT-PCR of the TCR CDR3, the HTBI primer set was used. One entry per CDR3 protein results from TCRdb running MiXCR on the multiplex PCR reads. The sample lists under 450,000 distinct CDR3 sequences, 15% to 18% occurring once. Sequencing was carried out using blood. The origin of the receptors is a woman under 30 with Graves' hyperthyroidism.

In this sample, this clonotype turned up many times. The CDR3 region has the DNA TGTGCCAGCAGCTTTGCGAGGACTGGGGGCGATGAGCAGTTCTTC. Translated, it gives CASSFARTGGDEQFF. This sequence joins TRBV7-2 and TRBJ2-1, with TRBD1 as a possible D gene (6 bases). The CDR3 has 15 amino acids. V was cut by 3 bases and J by 8 bases, with 17 bases left in between. Germline V gene data show CDR1 as SGHTA and CDR2 as FQGNSA.

This clonotype was seen many times. The V and J genes are TRBV20-1 and TRBJ1-2, with D perhaps matching TRBD1 (5 bases). The CDR3 loop spans 14 amino acids. Germline lookup yields CDR1 DFQATT and CDR2 SNEGSKA (reference sequence). Trimming left V 4 bases short and J 5 bases short, with 17 bases between. CDR3 in amino acids: CSAISGAAFYGYTF. Here the CDR3 DNA reads TGCAGTGCTATATCCGGGGCAGCTTTTTATGGCTACACCTTC.

This clonotype has a handful of counts. This sequence joins TRBV6-1 and TRBJ1-1, with D uncertain. This CDR3 region has 10 residues. V dropped 10 bases and J dropped 0 bases, with 3 bases sitting between them. Germline assignment: CDR1 MNHNS and CDR2 SASEGT. The CDR3 bases are TGTGCCACCCTGAACACTGAAGCTTTCTTT. As protein: CATLNTEAFF.

This clonotype was counted at least ten times. The rearrangement uses TRBV20-1 and TRBJ1-2; D is unresolved. V was cut by 2 bases and J by 7 bases, with 11 bases left in between. The CDR3 runs 12 residues. From germline, CDR1 is DFQATT and CDR2 SNEGSKA (reference sequence). Here the CDR3 reads CSARLPLVGYTF. In DNA, the CDR3 is TGCAGTGCTAGACTCCCCCTCGTTGGCTACACCTTC.

In its sample, this clonotype was seen many times. The J gene is TRBJ1-1, the V gene TRBV20-1; 11 nucleotides agree with TRBD1. Germline trimming cut 1 base from V and 5 bases from J; bases unmatched to any gene: 3. The CDR3 is made up of 14 amino acids. Germline loops: CDR1 DFQATT, CDR2 SNEGSKA (reference sequence). CDR3 protein: CSARAGTGGTEAFF. The CDR3 DNA is TGCAGTGCTAGAGCCGGGACAGGGGGTACTGAAGCTTTCTTT.

A remark on this clonotype: This may be a read error, as it is one base from a much larger clone. The chain recombines TRBV2 with TRBJ2-3; TRBD2 agrees at 9 bases. J gave up 4 bases and V 11 bases, and 7 bases lay outside the gene matches. The V gene's germline CDR1 is SNHLY and CDR2 FYNNEI. The CDR3 consists of 13 residues. CDR3 in DNA: TGTGCCGCCAGAGCGGGGGGCGCAGATACGCAGTATTTT. The encoded protein is CAARAGGADTQYF.

This clonotype was recorded at least ten times. V is TRBV2 and J is TRBJ1-1; D uncertain. V was shortened by 10 bases and J by 1 base, with 16 bases between the two germline ends. CDR1 SNHLY and CDR2 FYNNEI come from the germline V gene. CDR3 size: 14 residues. DNA for the CDR3: TGTGCCATCTCGGACGTTCGGGGGAACACTGAAGCTTTCTTT. As protein: CAISDVRGNTEAFF.

This clonotype showed up many times. This chain uses TRBV20-1 with TRBJ2-3; 14 bases are shared with TRBD2. The CDR3 is 15 residues long. V shed 3 bases and J 1 base; nucleotides not matched to a gene: 0. Germline CDR1 reads DFQATT; CDR2 reads SNEGSKA (reference sequence). The CDR3 DNA reads as TGCAGTGCTAGGGGACTAGCGGGAGGCACAGATACGCAGTATTTT. Translated, it gives CSARGLAGGTDTQYF.

This clonotype was observed a handful of times. As DNA, the CDR3 is TGCAGCGGCGGACAAAGAGGGGTGGGCGAGCAGTACTTC. Protein product: CSGGQRGVGEQYF. The chain links TRBV29-1 to TRBJ2-7, with D possibly called TRBD1 or TRBD2 (5 bases each). The CDR3 totals 13 residues. The germline gives CDR1 SQVTM, CDR2 ANQGSEA. V was trimmed by 7 bases and J by 6 bases, leaving 19 bases between them.

This clonotype was seen ten or more times. The rearrangement uses TRBV28 and TRBJ1-5, with D possibly TRBD1 on 5 matching bases. The CDR3 is 16 residues long. CDR1 and CDR2 (germline): MDHEN, SYDVKM. V gave up 3 bases and J gave up 2 bases, with 14 bases separating them. CDR3 region: CASSLGGKVGNQPQHF. CDR3 nucleotides: TGTGCCAGCAGTTTGGGGGGTAAGGTCGGCAATCAGCCCCAGCATTTT.

There are many counts of this clonotype. The V and J genes are TRBV6-2 or TRBV6-3 and TRBJ2-1, with D unresolved. With 8 bases removed from V and 11 bases from J, the gap between germline ends came to 16 bases. Germline lookup yields CDR1 MNHEY and CDR2 SVGEGT. The CDR3 covers 12 residues. CDR3 nucleotides: TGTGCCAGCGACGATCCGGGCCAAAAGCAGTTCTTC. It specifies CASDDPGQKQFF.

At least ten counts were recorded for this clonotype. The chain is built from TRBV4-1 and TRBJ2-7, with TRBD1 identical over 9 bases. The CDR3 loop spans 14 amino acids. V gave up 3 bases and J gave up 3 bases; unmatched junction bases: 3. Germline-derived CDR1 and CDR2 are MGHRA and YSYEKL. The DNA for the CDR3 is TGCGCCAGCAGCCAGGGGGACAGGGACTACGAGCAGTACTTC. Amino acid sequence: CASSQGDRDYEQYF.

This clonotype was observed a single time. The V call is TRBV24-1, the J call TRBJ1-5; D gene unclear. The CDR3 length is 15 residues. Germline V gene data show CDR1 as KGHDR and CDR2 as SFDVKD. The V end lost 8 bases, the J end lost 7 bases, and 20 bases lay between the germline ends. This CDR3 is CATTSARMGSQPQHF. The CDR3 region has the DNA TGTGCCACCACCTCAGCCAGGATGGGCAGCCAGCCCCAGCATTTT.

The chain joins TRBV6-6 to TRBJ1-1; D is uncertain. Germline CDR1 is MNHNY and CDR2 is SVGAGI (reference sequence). V was cut by 2 bases and J by 1 base, with 8 bases left in between. CDR3 length: 14 residues. Written as DNA, the CDR3 is TGTGCCAGCAGTTACGGGCTATCGAACACTGAAGCTTTCTTT. Encoded protein: CASSYGLSNTEAFF.

This clonotype was counted ten times or more. The rearrangement links TRBV7-2 to TRBJ1-1; D is perhaps TRBD1 (5 bases). Germline loops: CDR1 SGHTA, CDR2 FQGNSA. Trimming removed 1 base from V and 6 bases from J, with 15 bases in between. The CDR3 length is 15 residues. The CDR3 here is CASSLERGHGAEAFF. The CDR3 DNA is TGTGCCAGCAGCTTAGAAAGGGGCCACGGGGCTGAAGCTTTCTTT.

V and J are TRBV15 and TRBJ2-1; D uncertain. The germline V gene encodes CDR1 LNHNV and CDR2 YYDKDF (reference sequence). This CDR3 has 17 residues. The ends were cut back, 0 bases at V and 4 bases at J, with 16 bases in the middle. The CDR3 spells CATSRDPGSSSYNEQFF. DNA of the CDR3: TGTGCCACCAGCAGAGATCCCGGGTCGTCATCTTACAATGAGCAGTTCTTC.

This clonotype came up many times. CDR3 in amino acids: CSARLIGVQNPYGYTF. CDR3 bases: TGCAGTGCTAGACTAATCGGCGTTCAGAACCCCTATGGCTACACCTTC. The chain joins TRBV20-1 to TRBJ1-2; D is ambiguous. The V end was cut by 2 bases, the J end by 4 bases, with 20 bases between. Per germline, CDR1 DFQATT and CDR2 SNEGSKA (reference sequence). CDR3 size: 16 residues.

A note on this clonotype: One base away lies a much larger clone, so this may be a sequencing read error. This sequence joins TRBV11-3 and TRBJ2-1; TRBD1 aligns across 9 bases. Looked up from germline, CDR1 is SGHNT and CDR2 is YENEEA. CDR3 length: 15 amino acids. The CDR3 here is CACSLDGTGLNEQFF. The CDR3 DNA reads TGTGCCTGCAGCTTAGATGGGACAGGGCTAAATGAGCAGTTCTTC. Full variable domain (remainder filled in from reference TRBV11-3 and TRBJ2-1): EAGVVQSPRYKIIEKKQPVAFWCNPISGHNTLYWYLQNLGQGPELLIRYENEEAVDDSQLPKDRFSAERLKGVDSTLKIQPAELGDSAVYLCACSLDGTGLNEQFFGPGTRLTVL.

As regards this clonotype: Since a much larger clone is just one base distant, this may be a read error. V and J are TRBV3-1 and TRBJ2-5; TRBD2 matches 7 bases. Per the germline V gene, CDR1 is LGHDT and CDR2 is YNNKEL (reference sequence). J lost 9 bases, V lost 4 bases, and 11 bases had no gene match. The CDR3 extends over 14 amino acids. The CDR3 sequence is CASSLRGGVEAQYF. The DNA of the CDR3 is TGTGCCAGCAGCCTCCGGGGAGGGGTGGAGGCCCAGTACTTC.

CDR3 sequence reads: CSAEPSWSSYNEQFF. CDR3 sequence (DNA): TGCAGTGCCGAACCCAGTTGGTCCTCCTACAATGAGCAGTTCTTC. J is TRBJ2-1 and V is TRBV20-1; D remains ambiguous. CDR1 is DFQATT and CDR2 is SNEGSKA in the germline V gene (reference sequence). This CDR3 has 15 amino acids. V lost 6 bases, J lost 0 bases, and 15 bases lay in between.

This clonotype showed up many times. The V gene is TRBV20-1, the J gene TRBJ1-1; 9 bases agree with TRBD1. V lost 0 bases and J lost 7; bases outside the gene matches: 3. The CDR3 is made up of 13 amino acids. Germline V gene data show CDR1 as DFQATT and CDR2 as SNEGSKA (reference sequence). Here the CDR3 DNA reads TGCAGTGCTAGAGACTGGACAGGGGATGAAGCTTTCTTT. This encodes CSARDWTGDEAFF.

This clonotype appeared many times. The chain couples TRBV27 to TRBJ2-2; TRBD2 matches 11 bases. Looked up from germline, CDR1 is MNHEY and CDR2 is SMNVEV (reference sequence). The CDR3 spans 17 residues. V was clipped by 5 bases and J by 0 bases; unmatched bases: 5. As DNA, the CDR3 is TGTGCCAGCAGTAGAGGACTAGCGGGCGCGAACACCGGGGAGCTGTTTTTT. This encodes CASSRGLAGANTGELFF.

This clonotype came up many times. The chain uses TRBV7-8 and TRBJ2-5; possible D gene TRBD2, 5 bases. Trimming shortened V by 0 bases and J by 2 bases, and 10 bases separated the two germline ends. The CDR3 extends over 15 amino acids. Germline values: CDR1 SGHVS, CDR2 FQNEAQ. This CDR3 is CASSLAGMWQETQYF. The CDR3 bases are TGTGCCAGCAGCTTAGCCGGGATGTGGCAAGAGACCCAGTACTTC.

The chain couples TRBV4-3 to TRBJ1-3; TRBD1 agrees at 8 bases. Per germline, CDR1 LGHNA and CDR2 YSLEER. This CDR3 is built from 15 residues. Trimming cost V 0 bases and J 3 bases; bases outside gene matches: 1. CDR3 sequence reads: CASSQEGQVGNTIYF. DNA of the CDR3: TGCGCCAGCAGCCAAGAGGGACAGGTTGGAAACACCATATATTTT.

The chain links TRBV5-6 to TRBJ1-1; 11 nucleotides agree with TRBD1. Germline values: CDR1 SGHDT, CDR2 YYEEEE. The trim removed 1 base at V and 11 bases at J, leaving 16 bases unmatched. The CDR3 spans 17 residues. The CDR3 here is CASSLWTFGTGGSGAFF. The CDR3 region has the DNA TGTGCCAGCAGCTTGTGGACGTTCGGGACAGGGGGTTCGGGCGCTTTCTTT. Full variable domain (rest looked up from reference TRBV5-6 and TRBJ1-1): DAGVTQSPTHLIKTRGQQVTLRCSPKSGHDTVSWYQQALGQGPQFIFQYYEEEERQRGNFPDRFSGHQFPNYSSELNVNALLLGDSALYLCASSLWTFGTGGSGAFFGQGTRLTVV.

The chain couples TRBV5-6 to TRBJ1-6; D is undetermined. Trimming took off 7 bases at V and 6 bases at J, with 11 bases between the two ends. The CDR3 length is 13 residues. Germline V gene lookup returns CDR1 SGHDT and CDR2 YYEEEE. Written as DNA, the CDR3 is TGTGCCAGCTTAAGTGCCGGTAATTCACCCCTCCACTTT. The encoded protein is CASLSAGNSPLHF.